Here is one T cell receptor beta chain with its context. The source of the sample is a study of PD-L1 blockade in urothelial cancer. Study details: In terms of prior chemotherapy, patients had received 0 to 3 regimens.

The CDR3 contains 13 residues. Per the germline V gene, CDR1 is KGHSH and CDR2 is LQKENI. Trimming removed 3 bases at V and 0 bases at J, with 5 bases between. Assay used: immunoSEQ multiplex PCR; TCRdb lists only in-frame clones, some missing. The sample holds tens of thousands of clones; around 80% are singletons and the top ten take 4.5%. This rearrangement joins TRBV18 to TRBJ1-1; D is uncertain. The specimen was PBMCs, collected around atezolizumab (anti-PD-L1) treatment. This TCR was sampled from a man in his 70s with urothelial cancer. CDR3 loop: CASSPDMNTEAFF. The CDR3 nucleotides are TGTGCCAGCTCACCTGACATGAACACTGAAGCTTTCTTT.